Following are 20 T cell receptor beta chains from one sample sequenced in a study of technical replicates of blood from several donors. Profiling relied on immunoSEQ multiplex PCR, and the TCRdb table lists in-frame clones only, not all of them. In the table there are 80,000 to 90,000 clones, just under 95% of which are singletons. Input material: T cells isolated from PBMCs. The receptors originated from a human donor in good health.

The chain combines TRBV6-6 with TRBJ1-5; D unresolved. The CDR3 runs to 14 residues. The germline V gene has CDR1 MNHNY and CDR2 SVGAGI (reference sequence). V lost 2 bases, J lost 6 bases, and 11 bases lay in between. The DNA for the CDR3 is TGTGCCAGCAGTTACGGTGGAAGAGGTCAGCCCCAGCATTTT. It is translated as CASSYGGRGQPQHF.

This clone was picked up a small number of times. J is TRBJ1-5 and V is TRBV2; D not certain. The V end was cut by 4 bases, the J end by 5 bases, with 15 bases between. CDR1 and CDR2 (germline): SNHLY, FYNNEI. The CDR3 totals 15 residues. The CDR3 here is CASSVGLSGYQPQHF. Written as DNA, the CDR3 is TGTGCCAGCAGTGTAGGCTTATCGGGTTATCAGCCCCAGCATTTT.

This chain connects TRBV6-1 to TRBJ2-7; 11 bases map to TRBD1. CDR3 length equals 15 residues. With V trimmed by 6 bases and J by 1 base, 5 bases remained unmatched. Germline V CDR1 and CDR2: MNHNS, SASEGT. The CDR3: CASRTGTGGSYEQYF. The CDR3 bases are TGTGCCAGCAGAACCGGGACAGGGGGGTCCTACGAGCAGTACTTC.

The CDR3 loop reads CASRQQGNTEAFF. CDR3 coding DNA: TGCGCCAGCAGACAGCAGGGGAACACTGAAGCTTTCTTT. J is TRBJ1-1 and V is TRBV10-1; perhaps TRBD1 as D (5 bases). Trimming took off 6 bases at V and 1 base at J, with 9 bases between the two ends. The CDR3 spans 13 residues. Germline CDR1 WNHNN, CDR2 SYGVQD (reference sequence).

This chain uses TRBV14 with TRBJ1-1; a weak D match, TRBD1 (6 bases). From germline, CDR1 is SGHDN and CDR2 FVKESK. V lost 7 bases and J lost 1, with 10 bases in between. The CDR3 sequence is 13 residues long. The CDR3: CASTQGPNTEAFF. CDR3 in DNA: TGTGCCAGCACCCAGGGGCCGAACACTGAAGCTTTCTTT.

There are a few counts of this clone. The chain recombines TRBV6-1 with TRBJ2-7; D call uncertain. The CDR3 sequence is 11 residues long. Trimming stripped 5 bases from V and 6 bases from J, with 8 bases between. Germline V gene sequence: CDR1 MNHNS, CDR2 SASEGT. The CDR3 nucleotides read TGTGCCAGCAGTAAACGCGGCGAGCAGTACTTC. Translation gives CASSKRGEQYF.

The J gene is TRBJ1-1, the V gene TRBV9; no clear D gene. The ends were cut back, 0 bases at V and 6 bases at J, with 9 bases in the middle. Germline V gene data show CDR1 as SGDLS and CDR2 as YYNGEE. The CDR3 contains 13 residues. The CDR3 region is CASSVVESSEAFF. The CDR3 DNA reads TGTGCCAGCAGCGTAGTCGAGAGCTCTGAAGCTTTCTTT.

The chain is built from TRBV6-6 and TRBJ1-2, with D possibly TRBD1 on 5 matching bases. V dropped 2 bases and J dropped 4 bases, with 8 bases sitting between them. This CDR3 contains 13 residues. Germline assignment: CDR1 MNHNY and CDR2 SVGAGI (reference sequence). In DNA form, the CDR3 reads TGTGCCAGCAGTTACACCGGGGGCTATGGCTACACCTTC. Amino acid sequence: CASSYTGGYGYTF.

The chain has TRBV28 and TRBJ2-7; a weak D match, TRBD2 (6 bases). The germline gives CDR1 MDHEN, CDR2 SYDVKM. V lost 8 bases and J lost 0, with 20 bases in between. The CDR3 loop spans 16 amino acids. In DNA form, the CDR3 reads TGTGCCAGCCTACCTCGGGGGAGTGGGAGCTCCTACGAGCAGTACTTC. Translated: CASLPRGSGSSYEQYF.

This sequence joins TRBV10-3 and TRBJ1-5, with a possible D match to TRBD1 (6 bases). The CDR3 sequence is 15 residues long. CDR1 and CDR2 from the germline V gene are ENHRY and SYGVKD. Trimming took off 5 bases at V and 0 bases at J, with 11 bases between the two ends. The CDR3 region is CAISRQENSNQPQHF. CDR3 nucleotide sequence: TGTGCCATCAGTCGACAGGAGAATAGCAATCAGCCCCAGCATTTT.

This clone was recorded only once. This chain joins TRBV5-1 and TRBJ2-1, with 12 bases matching TRBD2. The length of the CDR3 is 18 residues. Germline lookup yields CDR1 SGHRS and CDR2 YFSETQ. With 4 bases clipped from V and 6 bases from J, the junction kept 14 bases outside the gene matches. This chain's CDR3 is CASSVGRLAGGPGNEQFF. The DNA of the CDR3 is TGCGCCAGCAGCGTGGGTAGGCTAGCGGGGGGGCCTGGCAATGAGCAGTTCTTC.

The gene calls are TRBV9 and TRBJ2-7; 7 bases fit TRBD1. The trim removed 0 bases at V and 6 bases at J, leaving 3 bases unmatched. The germline CDR1 and CDR2 sequences are SGDLS and YYNGEE. The length of the CDR3 is 13 residues. CDR3 in amino acids: CASSVVQGSEQYF. The CDR3 DNA follows: TGTGCCAGCAGCGTAGTACAGGGGAGCGAGCAGTACTTC.

The chain combines TRBV6-5 with TRBJ1-1, with D possibly matching TRBD1 (5 bases). CDR3 length equals 13 residues. The V gene lost 0 bases and the J gene lost 5 bases, with 7 bases spanning the gap. The germline gives CDR1 MNHEY, CDR2 SVGAGI. In DNA, the CDR3 is TGTGCCAGCAGTTACTCGACAGAAACTGAAGCTTTCTTT. Its protein product is CASSYSTETEAFF.

This clone was seen a handful of times. The V gene is TRBV19, the J gene TRBJ1-4; the match to TRBD1 covers 7 bases. The V gene's germline CDR1 is LNHDA and CDR2 SQIVND (reference sequence). The CDR3 length is 15 residues. Losses at the gene ends were 5 bases for V and 7 bases for J; bases not matched to a gene: 10. The CDR3 loop is CASSAHRGTGEKLFF. CDR3 DNA: TGTGCCAGTAGTGCGCACAGGGGAACGGGTGAAAAACTGTTTTTT.

This chain joins TRBV6-6 and TRBJ2-7, with 12 positions matching TRBD2. Trimming cost V 7 bases and J 3 bases; bases outside gene matches: 7. Germline V gives CDR1 MNHNY, CDR2 SVGAGI (reference sequence). CDR3 length: 15 amino acids. For the CDR3, the DNA is TGTGCCAGCAATCCTAGGGGACTAGCGGGCTACGAGCAGTACTTC. Translated, it gives CASNPRGLAGYEQYF.

The J gene is TRBJ2-3, the V gene TRBV19; TRBD2 aligns across 13 bases. Trimming took 5 bases from V and 0 from J; bases not matched to a gene: 5. This CDR3 is built from 17 residues. Germline V gene sequence: CDR1 LNHDA, CDR2 SQIVND (reference sequence). CDR3 in amino acids: CASSAGTSGTSTDTQYF. DNA of the CDR3: TGTGCCAGTAGTGCCGGGACTAGCGGGACTAGCACAGATACGCAGTATTTT. Looking up the rest from reference TRBV19 and TRBJ2-3 gives the full variable domain: DGGITQSPKYLFRKEGQNVTLSCEQNLNHDAMYWYRQDPGQGLRLIYYSQIVNDFQKGDIAEGYSVSREKKESFPLTVTSAQKNPTAFYLCASSAGTSGTSTDTQYFGPGTRLTVL.

The gene calls are TRBV28 and TRBJ2-3; TRBD2 aligns across 7 bases. There are 14 residues in the CDR3. Germline V CDR1 and CDR2: MDHEN, SYDVKM. CDR3 in amino acids: CAGGSGQGTDTQYF. CDR3 DNA sequence: TGTGCTGGCGGTAGCGGGCAGGGCACAGATACGCAGTATTTT.

The V and J genes are TRBV28 and TRBJ2-1; a weak D match, TRBD2 (5 bases). The germline V gene has CDR1 MDHEN and CDR2 SYDVKM. V was trimmed by 10 bases and J by 9 bases, leaving 19 bases between them. The CDR3 loop spans 13 amino acids. CDR3 nucleotides: TGTGCCACCTCGTTTGGGTTCGGAGGTGAGCAGTTCTTC. It translates to CATSFGFGGEQFF.

The CDR3 sequence is CATGVAGNSPGYEQYF. The CDR3 nucleotides read TGTGCCACCGGCGTAGCGGGAAACTCCCCGGGCTACGAGCAGTACTTC. The chain joins TRBV6-6 to TRBJ2-7; TRBD2 matches 8 bases. The V and J ends lost 10 bases and 3 bases, in that order; junction bases with no gene match: 17. The CDR3 is made up of 16 amino acids. Germline V gene sequence: CDR1 MNHNY, CDR2 SVGAGI (reference sequence).

This chain connects TRBV7-2 to TRBJ2-1, with no clear D. Germline CDR1 SGHTA, CDR2 FQGNSA. Trimming pared 3 bases from V and 5 bases from J, leaving 11 bases between. CDR3 size: 14 residues. DNA for the CDR3: TGTGCCAGCAGCTTGCGGTATAGCAACAATGAGCAGTTCTTC. It codes for CASSLRYSNNEQFF. The full variable domain, completed using reference TRBV7-2 and TRBJ2-1, is GAGVSQSPSNKVTEKGKDVELRCDPISGHTALYWYRQSLGQGLEFLIYFQGNSAPDKSGLPSDRFSAERTGGSVSTLTIQRTQQEDSAVYLCASSLRYSNNEQFFGPGTRLTVL.